The TCR beta chain described here comes from a study of technical replicates of blood from several donors. Clones were sequenced by immunoSEQ multiplex PCR, and TCRdb holds only the in-frame ones, with some missing. The sample shows 53,000 or so clones, roughly 86% of them seen only once. V lost 0 bases and J 8 bases, leaving 11 bases between the germline ends. Germline CDR1 and CDR2: SGHRS and YFSETQ. This CDR3 has 13 residues. This clone was found a few times. The clonotype was recovered from a human donor in good health. Some clones in this sample may be carry-over from other donors' samples. The specimen sequenced was PBMCs. The chain carries TRBV5-1 and TRBJ1-2; no clear D gene. Here the CDR3 DNA reads TGCGCCAGCAGCTTGGATATCTTAGAAGGCTACACCTTC. As protein: CASSLDILEGYTF.